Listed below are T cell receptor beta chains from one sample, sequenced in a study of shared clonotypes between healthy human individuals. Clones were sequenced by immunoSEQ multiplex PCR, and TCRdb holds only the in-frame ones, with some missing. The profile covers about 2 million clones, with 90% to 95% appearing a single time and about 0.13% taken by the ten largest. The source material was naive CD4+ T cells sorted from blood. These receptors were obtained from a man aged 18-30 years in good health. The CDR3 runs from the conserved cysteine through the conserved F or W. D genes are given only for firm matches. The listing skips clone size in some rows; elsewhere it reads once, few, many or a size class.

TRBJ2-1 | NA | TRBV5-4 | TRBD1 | CASSLRDRDYNEQFF | TGTGCCAGCAGCTTGCGGGACAGGGACTACAATGAGCAGTTCTTC
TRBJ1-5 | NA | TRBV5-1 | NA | CASSPDVNQPQHF | TGCGCCAGCAGCCCAGATGTGAATCAGCCCCAGCATTTT
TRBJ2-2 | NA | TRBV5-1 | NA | CASSPRGRADTGELFF | TGCGCCAGCAGCCCAAGGGGCAGGGCGGACACCGGGGAGCTGTTTTTT
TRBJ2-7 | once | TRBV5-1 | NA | CASSKLQGTGEQYF | TGCGCCAGCAGTAAGCTCCAGGGGACGGGCGAGCAGTACTTC
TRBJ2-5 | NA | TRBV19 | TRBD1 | CASSTGQQETQYF | TGTGCCAGTAGTACGGGACAGCAAGAGACCCAGTACTTC
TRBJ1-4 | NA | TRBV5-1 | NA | CASSAGIGGTNEKLFF | TGCGCCAGCAGCGCAGGGATTGGGGGCACTAATGAAAAACTGTTTTTT
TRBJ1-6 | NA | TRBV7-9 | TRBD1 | CASSLSGDGTGNSPLHF | TGTGCCAGCAGCTTAAGTGGGGACGGGACAGGTAATTCACCCCTCCACTTT
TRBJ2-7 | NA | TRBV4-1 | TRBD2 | CASSQALSGGTPYEQYF | TGCGCCAGCAGCCAAGCCTTAAGCGGGGGCACCCCCTACGAGCAGTACTTC
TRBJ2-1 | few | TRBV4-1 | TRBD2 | CASSQEGLAVYNEQFF | TGCGCCAGCAGCCAAGAGGGACTAGCGGTCTACAATGAGCAGTTCTTC
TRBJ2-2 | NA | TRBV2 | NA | CASGIQGTNTGELFF | TGTGCCAGCGGAATCCAGGGAACGAACACCGGGGAGCTGTTTTTT
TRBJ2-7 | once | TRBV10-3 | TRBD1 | CAISRTGSGYEQYF | TGTGCCATCAGTCGGACAGGGTCGGGCTACGAGCAGTACTTC
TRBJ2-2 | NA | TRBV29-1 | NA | CSVLGGGTGELFF | TGCAGCGTTCTAGGGGGTGGGACCGGGGAGCTGTTTTTT
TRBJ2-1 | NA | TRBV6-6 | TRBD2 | CASSYLGRENNEQFF | TGTGCCAGCAGTTACCTTGGGCGGGAGAATAATGAGCAGTTCTTC
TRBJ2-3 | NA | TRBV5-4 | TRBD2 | CASTSGGNGMRPDTQYF | TGTGCCAGCACCTCCGGGGGGAACGGGATGCGTCCAGATACGCAGTATTTT
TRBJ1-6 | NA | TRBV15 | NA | CATSRDPGYKNSPLHF | TGTGCCACCAGCAGAGACCCCGGATACAAGAATTCACCCCTCCACTTT
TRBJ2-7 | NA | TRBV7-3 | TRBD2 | CASSLTDPSGGQYEQYF | TGTGCCAGCAGCTTAACTGATCCTAGCGGGGGGCAGTACGAGCAGTACTTC
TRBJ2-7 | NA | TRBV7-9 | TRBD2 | CASSFGLAGESYEQYF | TGTGCCAGCAGCTTTGGGCTAGCGGGAGAATCCTACGAGCAGTACTTC
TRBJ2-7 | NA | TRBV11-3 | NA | CASSLGRQSTYEQYF | TGTGCCAGCAGCTTAGGACGGCAATCCACCTACGAGCAGTACTTC
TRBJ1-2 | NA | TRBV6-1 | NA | CASSEEALGGYGYTF | TGTGCCAGCAGTGAAGAGGCCTTGGGAGGGTATGGCTACACCTTC
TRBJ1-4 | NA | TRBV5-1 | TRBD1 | CASSPGQGAGNEKLFF | TGCGCCAGCAGCCCTGGACAGGGGGCAGGGAATGAAAAACTGTTTTTT